The 4 T cell receptor beta chains in this list originate from one sample, sequenced in a study of breast tumors, draining lymph nodes, adjacent tissues. The lymph nodes were axillary draining lymph nodes from breast cancer patients. TCRdb redid the calling of the multiplex PCR reads with MiXCR, one entry per CDR3 protein. The sample yields 200,000 to 300,000 distinct CDR3 sequences, 30% to 35% seen once. Source material: axillary lymph node tissue. The receptors here all came from a female donor with breast cancer. Some clones in this sample may be carry-over from other donors' samples.

This clonotype was seen at least ten times. The chain is built from TRBV19 and TRBJ1-5; TRBD1 might be the D (5 bases). This CDR3 has 15 residues. V dropped 2 bases and J dropped 4 bases, with 12 bases sitting between them. Germline V gives CDR1 LNHDA, CDR2 SQIVND (reference sequence). CDR3: CASSIPGKGNQPQHF. The CDR3 DNA is TGTGCCAGTAGTATACCGGGGAAGGGGAATCAGCCCCAGCATTTT.

V gene TRBV30 combines with J gene TRBJ1-1, with unresolved D. Germline assignment: CDR1 GTSNPN and CDR2 SVGIG (reference sequence). CDR3 length: 11 residues. V lost 3 bases and J 2 bases, leaving 4 bases between the germline ends. CDR3 bases: TGTGCCTGGAGGGTTAACACTGAAGCTTTCTTT. Its protein product is CAWRVNTEAFF.

This clonotype occurred many times. The CDR3 loop reads CASSLPTGGRETQYF. The DNA of the CDR3 is TGCGCCAGCAGCTTACCGACAGGTGGCAGAGAGACCCAGTACTTC. The chain uses TRBV5-1 and TRBJ2-5; D may be TRBD1 (6 bases). The CDR3 runs 15 residues. V dropped 2 bases and J dropped 4 bases, with 15 bases sitting between them. Germline CDR1 SGHRS, CDR2 YFSETQ.

This clonotype has a handful of counts. The gene calls are TRBV5-1 and TRBJ1-5; D remains unclear. Per germline, CDR1 SGHRS and CDR2 YFSETQ. V gave up 2 bases and J gave up 0 bases, with 6 bases separating them. The CDR3 sequence is 14 residues long. The CDR3 reads CASSFKRSNQPQHF. In DNA form, the CDR3 reads TGCGCCAGCAGCTTTAAACGTAGCAATCAGCCCCAGCATTTT.